This record looks at one T cell receptor (beta chain) sequence and its context. CDR1 and CDR2 (germline): SGHDN, FVKESK. The CDR3 sequence is 17 residues long. The V gene end was trimmed by 5 bases and the J gene end by 2 bases; junction bases not matched to a gene: 10. These data originate in a study of blood T cell repertoires in COVID-19. During active infection, Seattle patients enrolled and were then monitored through disease. The data were produced by immunoSEQ multiplex PCR, yet TCRdb's version contains in-frame clones alone and is incomplete. The profile shows nearly 250,000 clones, more than 75% of them singletons.

Sequencing was carried out using peripheral blood. This chain joins TRBV14 and TRBJ2-3, with 10 bases identical to TRBD2. The sequence was obtained from a woman at least 80 years old with COVID-19, enrolled during active disease. DNA of the CDR3: TGTGCCAGCAGCTTACACAGGACTAGCGGAACCACAGATACGCAGTATTTT. As protein: CASSLHRTSGTTDTQYF.